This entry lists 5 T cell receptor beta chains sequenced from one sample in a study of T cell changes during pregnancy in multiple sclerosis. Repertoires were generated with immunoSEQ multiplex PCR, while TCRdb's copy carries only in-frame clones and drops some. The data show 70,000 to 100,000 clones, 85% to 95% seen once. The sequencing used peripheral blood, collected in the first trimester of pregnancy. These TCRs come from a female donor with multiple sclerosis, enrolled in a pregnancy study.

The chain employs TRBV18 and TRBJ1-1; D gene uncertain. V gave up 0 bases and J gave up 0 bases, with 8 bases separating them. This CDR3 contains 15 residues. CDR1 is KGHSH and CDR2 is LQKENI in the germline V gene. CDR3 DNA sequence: TGTGCCAGCTCACCACCGACGGGAGTGAACACTGAAGCTTTCTTT. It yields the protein CASSPPTGVNTEAFF. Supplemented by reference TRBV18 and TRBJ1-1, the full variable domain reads NAGVMQNPRHLVRRRGQEARLRCSPMKGHSHVYWYRQLPEEGLKFMVYLQKENIIDESGMPKERFSAEFPKEGPSILRIQQVVRGDSAAYFCASSPPTGVNTEAFFGQGTRLTVV.

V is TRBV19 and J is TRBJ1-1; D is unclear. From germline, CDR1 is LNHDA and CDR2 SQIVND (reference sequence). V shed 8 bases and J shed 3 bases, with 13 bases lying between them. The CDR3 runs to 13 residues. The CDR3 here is CASERERDTEAFF. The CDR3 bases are TGTGCCAGTGAGAGGGAGAGGGACACTGAAGCTTTCTTT.

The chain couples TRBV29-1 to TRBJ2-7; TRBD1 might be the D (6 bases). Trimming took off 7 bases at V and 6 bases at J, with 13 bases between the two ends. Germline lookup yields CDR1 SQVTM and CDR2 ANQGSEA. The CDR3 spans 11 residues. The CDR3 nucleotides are TGCAGCGGCGCTGTGGGGGCCGAGCAGTACTTC. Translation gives CSGAVGAEQYF.

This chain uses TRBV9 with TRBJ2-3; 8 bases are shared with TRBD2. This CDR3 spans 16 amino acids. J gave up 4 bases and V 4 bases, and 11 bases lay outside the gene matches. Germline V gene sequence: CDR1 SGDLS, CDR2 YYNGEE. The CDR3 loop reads CASSLRASSGSDTQYF. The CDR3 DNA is TGTGCCAGCAGCCTAAGGGCCTCTAGCGGGTCAGATACGCAGTATTTT.

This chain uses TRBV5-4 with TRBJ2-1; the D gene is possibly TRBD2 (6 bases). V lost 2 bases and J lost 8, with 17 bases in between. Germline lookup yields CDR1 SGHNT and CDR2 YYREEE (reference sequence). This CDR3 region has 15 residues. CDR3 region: CASSFAEAGIDEQFF. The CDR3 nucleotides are TGTGCCAGCAGCTTTGCTGAAGCGGGCATCGATGAGCAGTTCTTC.